The rows below give T cell receptor beta chains drawn from one sample of a study of blood T cells in healthy people across ages. Each CDR3 protein is one row after TCRdb ran MiXCR on the 5' RACE reads. This table holds over 1.5 million distinct CDR3 sequences, around 50% found once. Sequenced sample: blood. The source is a woman in her thirties or forties in good health. The conserved cysteine and the conserved F or W are not part of the CDR3 here. The order of the fields is V gene, J gene, CDR3 protein.

TRBV20-1	TRBJ2-7	SAREGTAVSYEQY
TRBV4-2	TRBJ2-6	ASSQDPRGRRRANVLT
TRBV28	TRBJ1-2	ASSFRGRANYGYT
TRBV11-2	TRBJ2-1	ASSFPWTGGPSGQGLYNEQF
TRBV27	TRBJ1-2	ASSLSLGGGDYGYT
TRBV5-1	TRBJ2-7	ASSLAGGSDEQY
TRBV7-2	TRBJ2-3	ATARAGGAARTDTQY
TRBV6-5	TRBJ2-1	ASSYSGRGSEQF
TRBV4-2	TRBJ2-7	ASSQVSNAYEQY
TRBV15	TRBJ2-1	ATSRGTGGEAYNEQF
TRBV25-1	TRBJ2-5	ASSARGMNEQY
TRBV10-2	TRBJ2-7	ASQEELNSYEQY
TRBV5-4	TRBJ2-3	ASSRGGTATTDTQY
TRBV6-6	TRBJ2-5	ASSPVVSLAGETQY
TRBV6-6	TRBJ2-3	ASSYLAVRDTQY
TRBV10-2	TRBJ1-2	ASSEGTGGPLGYT
TRBV6-2/TRBV6-3	TRBJ2-7	ASRPGQGKDSYKQY
TRBV7-9	TRBJ1-2	ASSLESQIYGYT
TRBV12-3/TRBV12-4	TRBJ2-3	ASSLWGPLSDTQY
TRBV4-2	TRBJ2-6	ASSQDHFGIAGANVLT
TRBV10-3	TRBJ1-2	AIRGSQGQGFSGYT
TRBV20-1	TRBJ1-1	SASGVGRGETEAF
TRBV18	TRBJ1-5	ASSPVADSNQPQH
TRBV20-1	TRBJ2-7	SAKSGLAYEQY
TRBV29-1	TRBJ1-1	SVERDRGLTEAF
TRBV12-3/TRBV12-4	TRBJ2-1	TSSFPGAPDYNEQF
TRBV7-8	TRBJ2-1	ASSRSQMPGLSNNEQF
TRBV9	TRBJ2-3	ASSPDHHTQY
TRBV4-3	TRBJ1-6	ASSQDRNLNSPLH
TRBV6-6	TRBJ1-1	ASSLLGYTEAF
TRBV29-1	TRBJ2-7	SALGENYEQY
TRBV5-6	TRBJ2-6	ASSPRTDSGANVLT
TRBV7-2	TRBJ2-3	ATKAAGGGTDTQY